Listed below are T cell receptor beta chains from one sample, sequenced in a study of radiotherapy plus CTLA-4 blockade in lung cancer. Sequenced by immunoSEQ multiplex PCR; TCRdb stores in-frame clones only, minus some. Here the sample spans approximately 57,000 clones, approximately 84% being singletons. This material consisted of peripheral blood, taken from a patient treated with radiotherapy plus ipilimumab. These receptor sequences come from a human donor with non-small cell lung cancer whose response to radiotherapy plus ipilimumab could not be evaluated. Each CDR3 is given with its conserved first and last residue. D genes are given only for firm matches.

V gene	J gene	D gene	CDR3 DNA	CDR3 protein
TRBV7-2	TRBJ1-4	.	TGTGCCAGCAGCTTAGACGGACTTGGACTGTTTTTT	CASSLDGLGLFF
TRBV28	TRBJ2-1	.	TGTGCCAGCAGCCCGACTAGTCCCTACAATGAGCAGTTCTTC	CASSPTSPYNEQFF
TRBV6-5	TRBJ1-2	.	TGTGCCAGCAGTTACTCAGGAGCGCGATATGGCTACACCTTC	CASSYSGARYGYTF
TRBV4-3	TRBJ1-2	.	TGCGCCAGCAGCCAAGCGGTGGAAGGACTATATGGCTACACCTTC	CASSQAVEGLYGYTF
TRBV2	TRBJ1-5	TRBD1	TGTGCCAGCAGTCTAGGGACAGGGGGCAATCAGCCCCAGCATTTT	CASSLGTGGNQPQHF
TRBV28	TRBJ2-7	.	TGTGCCAGCAGTTTATCTCTCGCGGCCAACTACGAGCAGTACTTC	CASSLSLAANYEQYF
TRBV18	TRBJ2-5	.	TGTGCCAGCTCACCACCTAACCAAGAGACCCAGTACTTC	CASSPPNQETQYF
TRBV28	TRBJ1-5	.	TGTGCCAGCAGTTTCCCAAATCAGCCCCAGCATTTT	CASSFPNQPQHF
TRBV7-2	TRBJ1-1	.	TGTGCCAGCAGCTTAGAGGCAGATCCGCGGGGAACTGAAGCTTTCTTT	CASSLEADPRGTEAFF
TRBV5-1	TRBJ2-3	.	TGCGCCAGCAGCCCGGTCCAAATTAGCACAGATACGCAGTATTTT	CASSPVQISTDTQYF
TRBV10-1	TRBJ1-2	TRBD1	TGCGCCAGCAGTCCCGGGACAGGCTATGGCTACACCTTC	CASSPGTGYGYTF
TRBV2	TRBJ2-4	TRBD2	TGTGCCAGCAGTGAGCGCGGGACTAGCGGGAGGGCCGGTAAGAACATTCAGTACTTC	CASSERGTSGRAGKNIQYF
TRBV28	TRBJ2-3	.	TGTGCCAGCATAAGAGACACTTACACAGATACGCAGTATTTT	CASIRDTYTDTQYF
TRBV5-1	TRBJ1-1	.	TGCGCCAGCAGCTTGGGGCGGGTGAACACTGAAGCTTTCTTT	CASSLGRVNTEAFF
TRBV6-1	TRBJ1-2	.	TGTGCCAGCAGTGAAGCGCAACACACAGGGCAAGGAGGCTACACCTTC	CASSEAQHTGQGGYTF
TRBV7-8	TRBJ2-5	.	TGTGCCAGCAGCTTAGGTACTAGCATGGAGACCCAGTACTTC	CASSLGTSMETQYF
TRBV7-2	TRBJ2-1	.	TGTGCCAGCAGCTTAGATTCGACAGGCGTCTACAATGAGCAGTTCTTC	CASSLDSTGVYNEQFF
TRBV7-9	TRBJ2-7	.	TGTGCCAGCAGCCCAGGCAGGTTCTCCTACGAGCAGTACTTC	CASSPGRFSYEQYF
TRBV9	TRBJ2-3	TRBD2	TGTGCCAGCAGCGTATTAGGGGGACTAGCGGGGGCGGCAGATACGCAGTATTTT	CASSVLGGLAGAADTQYF
TRBV14	TRBJ2-3	TRBD1	TGTGCCAGCAGTGAAGGCCCGACAGGGGCAACCCCTCGATACACAGATACGCAGTATTTT	CASSEGPTGATPRYTDTQYF
TRBV6-5	TRBJ2-5	TRBD2	TGTGCCAGCATCCACGTGGTGGGGGGGGAGACCCAGTACTTC	CASIHVVGGETQYF
TRBV9	TRBJ2-2	TRBD1	TGTGCCAGCAGCGTAGGGACAGGGAAAGCCGGGGAGCTGTTTTTT	CASSVGTGKAGELFF
TRBV7-9	TRBJ2-1	TRBD1	TGTGCCAGCAGCTTAGTTCCAGGGGGCCCCCAGAGCTCCTACAATGAGCAGTTCTTC	CASSLVPGGPQSSYNEQFF
TRBV9	TRBJ2-7	.	TGTGCCAGCAGCGTAGGGGACACAGGACACTACGAGCAGTACTTC	CASSVGDTGHYEQYF